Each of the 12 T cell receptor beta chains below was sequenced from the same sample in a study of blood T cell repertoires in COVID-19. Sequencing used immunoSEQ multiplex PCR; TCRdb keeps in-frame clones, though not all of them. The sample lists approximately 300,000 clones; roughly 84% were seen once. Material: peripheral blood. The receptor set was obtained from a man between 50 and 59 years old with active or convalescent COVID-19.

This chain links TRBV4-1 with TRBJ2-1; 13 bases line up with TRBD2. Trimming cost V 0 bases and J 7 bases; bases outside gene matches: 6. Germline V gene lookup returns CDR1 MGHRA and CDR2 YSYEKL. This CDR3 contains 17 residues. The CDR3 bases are TGCGCCAGCAGCCAAGACCGGCGGACTAGCGGGAGAAATGAGCAGTTCTTC. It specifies CASSQDRRTSGRNEQFF.

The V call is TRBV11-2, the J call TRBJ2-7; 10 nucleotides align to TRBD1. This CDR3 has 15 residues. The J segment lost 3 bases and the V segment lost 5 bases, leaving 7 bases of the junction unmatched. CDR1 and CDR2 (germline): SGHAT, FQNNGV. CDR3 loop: CASSPGTGEGYEQYF. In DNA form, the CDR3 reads TGTGCCAGCAGCCCAGGGACAGGGGAAGGCTACGAGCAGTACTTC.

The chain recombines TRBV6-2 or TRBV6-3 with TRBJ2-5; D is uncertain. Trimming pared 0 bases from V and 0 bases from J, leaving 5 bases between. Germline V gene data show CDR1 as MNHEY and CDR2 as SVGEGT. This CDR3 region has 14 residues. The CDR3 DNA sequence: TGTGCCAGCAGTTACTCCAGGTACCAAGAGACCCAGTACTTC. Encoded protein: CASSYSRYQETQYF.

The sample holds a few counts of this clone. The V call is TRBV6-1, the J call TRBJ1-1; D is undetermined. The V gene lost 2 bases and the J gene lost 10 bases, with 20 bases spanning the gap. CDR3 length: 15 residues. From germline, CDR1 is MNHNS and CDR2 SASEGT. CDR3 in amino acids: CASSETGGQIAVAFF. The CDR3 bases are TGTGCCAGCAGTGAAACGGGAGGGCAGATCGCGGTAGCTTTCTTT.

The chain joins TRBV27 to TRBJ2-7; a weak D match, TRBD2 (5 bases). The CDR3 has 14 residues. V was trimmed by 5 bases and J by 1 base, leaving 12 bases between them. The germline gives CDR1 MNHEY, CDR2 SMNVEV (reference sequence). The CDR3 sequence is CASSPRDGSYEQYF. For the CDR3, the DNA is TGTGCCAGCAGTCCCCGGGATGGGTCCTACGAGCAGTACTTC.

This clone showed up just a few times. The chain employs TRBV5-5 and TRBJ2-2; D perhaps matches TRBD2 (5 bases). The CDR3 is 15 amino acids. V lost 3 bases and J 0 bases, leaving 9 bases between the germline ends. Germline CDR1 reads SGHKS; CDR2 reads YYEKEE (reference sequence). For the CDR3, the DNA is TGTGCCAGCAGCTACGAGACTACGAACACCGGGGAGCTGTTTTTT. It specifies CASSYETTNTGELFF.

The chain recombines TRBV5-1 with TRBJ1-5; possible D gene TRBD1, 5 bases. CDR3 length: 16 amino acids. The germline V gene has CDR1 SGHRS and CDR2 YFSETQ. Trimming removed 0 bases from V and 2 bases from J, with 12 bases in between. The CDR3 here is CASSLDGRGGNQPQHF. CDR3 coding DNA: TGCGCCAGCAGCTTGGATGGGAGGGGTGGCAATCAGCCCCAGCATTTT.

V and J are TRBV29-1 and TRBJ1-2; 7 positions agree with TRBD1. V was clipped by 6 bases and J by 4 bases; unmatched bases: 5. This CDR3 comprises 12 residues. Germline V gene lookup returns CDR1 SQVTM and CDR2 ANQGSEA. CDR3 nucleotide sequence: TGCAGCGTAGAGACAGGGCCCTATGGCTACACCTTC. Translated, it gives CSVETGPYGYTF.

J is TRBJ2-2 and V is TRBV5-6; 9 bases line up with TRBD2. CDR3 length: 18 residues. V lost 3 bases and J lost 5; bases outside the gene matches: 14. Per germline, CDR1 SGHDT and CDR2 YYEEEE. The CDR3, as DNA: TGTGCCAGCAGCTATCTCGGTAGCGGGAGATGGCAGACCGGGGAGCTGTTTTTT. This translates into CASSYLGSGRWQTGELFF.

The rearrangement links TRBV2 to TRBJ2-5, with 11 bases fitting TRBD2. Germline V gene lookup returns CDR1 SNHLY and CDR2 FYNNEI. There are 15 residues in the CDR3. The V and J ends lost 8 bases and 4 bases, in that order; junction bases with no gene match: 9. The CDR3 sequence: CASLSGGASGETQYF. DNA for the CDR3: TGTGCCAGCCTTAGCGGGGGGGCCTCAGGAGAGACCCAGTACTTC.

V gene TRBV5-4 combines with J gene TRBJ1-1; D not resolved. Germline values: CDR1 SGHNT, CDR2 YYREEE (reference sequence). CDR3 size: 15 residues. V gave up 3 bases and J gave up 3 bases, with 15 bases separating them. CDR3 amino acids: CASSSTKSGDTEAFF. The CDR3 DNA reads TGTGCCAGCAGCTCCACCAAGTCCGGGGACACTGAAGCTTTCTTT.

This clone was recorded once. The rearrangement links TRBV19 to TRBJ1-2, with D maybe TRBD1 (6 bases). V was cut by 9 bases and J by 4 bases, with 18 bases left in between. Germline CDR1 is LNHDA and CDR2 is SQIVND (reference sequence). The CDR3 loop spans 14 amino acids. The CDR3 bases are TGTGCCAGCCGCGTATTACAGGGAACCTATGGCTACACCTTC. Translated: CASRVLQGTYGYTF. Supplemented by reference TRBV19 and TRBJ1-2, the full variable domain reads DGGITQSPKYLFRKEGQNVTLSCEQNLNHDAMYWYRQDPGQGLRLIYYSQIVNDFQKGDIAEGYSVSREKKESFPLTVTSAQKNPTAFYLCASRVLQGTYGYTFGSGTRLTVV.